The entry below gives a single TCR beta chain sequence along with its context. Its antigen is unidentified. Using immunoSEQ multiplex PCR, the repertoire was profiled, and TCRdb retains in-frame clones only, with some absent. Of around 980,000 clones listed, 78% are singletons. The data were taken from a study of shared clonotypes between healthy human individuals. Study outcomes and limitations: About 5% was the fraction of naive CD4 clonotypes found shared across a handful of donors. Larger richness was generally estimated for naive than memory subsets. An anticipated effect of sequencing depth on clonotype sharing among donors was recognized.

V gave up 9 bases and J gave up 4 bases, with 3 bases separating them. CDR3 length: 9 residues. Germline V CDR1 and CDR2: MNHNS, SASEGT. V is TRBV6-1 and J is TRBJ2-5; D is unclear. This clonotype was sampled from a man younger than 30 in good health. Some clones in this sample may be carry-over from other donors' samples. Input material: memory CD4+ T cells from PBMCs. Subset here: CD45RA-negative fraction. The CDR3 region is CARLETQYF. In DNA, the CDR3 is TGTGCCAGGTTAGAGACCCAGTACTTC.